Listed below are T cell receptor beta chains from one sample, sequenced in a study of molecular identifiers for immune sequencing clone quantification. A single record per CDR3 protein comes from TCRdb applying MiXCR to the PCR reads. The data show roughly 630,000 distinct CDR3 sequences, approximately 24% seen once. Material for sequencing was naive CD8+ T cells from blood, with Jurkat cell RNA spiked in. The receptors stem from a human donor in good health. Some libraries in this study had Jurkat cell RNA spiked in. The CDR3 runs from the conserved cysteine through the conserved F or W. D genes are given only for firm matches. Clone size appears in some rows only: once, few, many, or a class for an expanded clone.

j_call,d_call,clone_size,v_call,cdr3_nt,cdr3_aa
TRBJ1-1,NA,NA,TRBV20-1,TGCAGTGCTAGAGGGACAGCAGATTACTCTGAAGCTTTCTTT,CSARGTADYSEAFF
TRBJ2-5,TRBD2,NA,TRBV9,TGTGCCAGCAGCGCCCATGGACTAGCGGGGCCTCAAGAGACCCAGTACTTC,CASSAHGLAGPQETQYF
TRBJ1-1,NA,NA,TRBV6-5,TGTGCCAGCAGGGCAGGGATCATGAACACTGAAGCTTTCTTT,CASRAGIMNTEAFF
TRBJ2-1,TRBD2,NA,TRBV12-3/TRBV12-4,TGTGCCCCTACTAGAGTTAGCGGGGGGGCCGGATTCTACAATGAGCAGTTCTTC,CAPTRVSGGAGFYNEQFF
TRBJ1-1,NA,many,TRBV29-1,TGCAGCGCCCGAGCGGCAGGTTTGAACACTGAAGCTTTCTTT,CSARAAGLNTEAFF
TRBJ1-1,TRBD1,few,TRBV18,TGTGCCAGCTCACCATCGGGGACAGGGTTCGCTGAAGCTTTCTTT,CASSPSGTGFAEAFF
TRBJ1-5,NA,few,TRBV30,TGTGCCTCGGATGGCATTGGTAATCAGCCCCAGCATTTT,CASDGIGNQPQHF
TRBJ2-3,NA,NA,TRBV10-3,TGTGCCATCAGTGACGGGGGCGACACAGATACGCAGTATTTT,CAISDGGDTDTQYF
TRBJ2-5,TRBD1,few,TRBV6-6,TGTGCCAACAGTTACCGCTGGGACAGGGGGGAAGAGACCCAGTACTTC,CANSYRWDRGEETQYF
TRBJ2-3,TRBD2,few,TRBV12-3/TRBV12-4,TGTGCCAGCAGTTCTTCCTGGGAGGGCCAGGATACGCAGTATTTT,CASSSSWEGQDTQYF
TRBJ2-2,NA,many,TRBV29-1,TGCAGCGACCCTGGCTTGGCGGGACCCCCGGGAAACACCGGGGAGCTGTTTTTT,CSDPGLAGPPGNTGELFF
TRBJ2-2,TRBD1,NA,TRBV6-6,TGTGCCAGCAGTTATTCGAAACCCGGGGACAGGGCGGTCTCCGGGGAGCTGTTTTTT,CASSYSKPGDRAVSGELFF
TRBJ2-7,NA,many,TRBV29-1,TGCAGCGTGGACAGCGCCGATAGCTCCTACGAGCAGTACTTC,CSVDSADSSYEQYF
TRBJ2-1,TRBD2,many,TRBV29-1,TGCAGCGTTGAAGGGACTAGCGGGAGGGCCTCCTACAATGAGCAGTTCTTC,CSVEGTSGRASYNEQFF
TRBJ2-5,TRBD2,NA,TRBV7-2,TGTGCCAGCAGCTTATTAGGACTAGCGGGACCCCAAGAGACCCAGTACTTC,CASSLLGLAGPQETQYF
TRBJ2-7,TRBD1,few,TRBV10-3,TGTGCCATCAGTGAGTCGTTCGGGACAGATACCTACGAGCAGTACTTC,CAISESFGTDTYEQYF
TRBJ1-6,NA,NA,TRBV4-1,TGCGCCAGCAGCCTAGGCCTGGGGGGGTCACCCCTCCACTTT,CASSLGLGGSPLHF
TRBJ1-5,TRBD1,many,TRBV19,TGTGCCAGTAGGCGCCTAGCGTGGACAGGGCATAATCAGCCCCAGCATTTT,CASRRLAWTGHNQPQHF
TRBJ1-1,NA,many,TRBV4-3,TGCGCCAGCAGCCAAGATTCCAGGGTGAACACTGAAGCTTTCTTT,CASSQDSRVNTEAFF
TRBJ1-1,NA,many,TRBV6-2/TRBV6-3,TGTGCCAGCAGTTACTCGAGGTCAGGGGAATCGACTGAAGCTTTCTTT,CASSYSRSGESTEAFF
TRBJ2-3,NA,once,TRBV5-6,TGTGCCAGCAGCACCGAACAGGGCACAGATACGCAGTATTTT,CASSTEQGTDTQYF
TRBJ2-7,NA,many,TRBV6-5,TGTGCCAGCAGTTACTCCTCCTACTCGGGGGAGCAGTACTTC,CASSYSSYSGEQYF
TRBJ2-3,NA,many,TRBV9,TGTGCCAGCAGCGAAGGGGTCACCCGCACAGATACGCAGTATTTT,CASSEGVTRTDTQYF
TRBJ2-3,TRBD2,few,TRBV7-9,TGTGCCAGCAGCTTTCCTAGCGGGGGGGTAGATACGCAGTATTTT,CASSFPSGGVDTQYF
TRBJ2-5,NA,many,TRBV4-1,TGCGCCAGCAGCCAAGATCCCGGTCGGGGAGAGACCCAGTACTTC,CASSQDPGRGETQYF
TRBJ1-2,NA,once,TRBV4-3,TGCACCAGCAGCCTGATCGGGGCTAACTATGGCTACACCTTC,CTSSLIGANYGYTF
TRBJ2-7,TRBD1,NA,TRBV7-9,TGTGCCAGCAGCCCATGGACAGGAGGAACCTACGAGCACTACTTC,CASSPWTGGTYEHYF